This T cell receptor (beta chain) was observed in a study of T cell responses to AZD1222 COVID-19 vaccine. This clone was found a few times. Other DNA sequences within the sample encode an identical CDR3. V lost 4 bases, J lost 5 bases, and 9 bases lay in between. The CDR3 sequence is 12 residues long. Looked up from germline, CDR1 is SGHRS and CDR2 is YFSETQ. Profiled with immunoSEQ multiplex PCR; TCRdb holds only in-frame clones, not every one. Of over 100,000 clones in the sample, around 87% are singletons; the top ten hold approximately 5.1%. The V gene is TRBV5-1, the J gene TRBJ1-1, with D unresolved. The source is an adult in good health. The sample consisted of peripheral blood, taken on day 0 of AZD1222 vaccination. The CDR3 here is CASSTGYTEAFF. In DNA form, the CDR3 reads TGCGCCAGCAGCACGGGGTATACTGAAGCTTTCTTT.